This T cell receptor (beta chain) was found in a study of a mutant IDH1 vaccine in newly diagnosed glioma. Profiling relied on immunoSEQ multiplex PCR, and the TCRdb table lists in-frame clones only, not all of them. The sample has some 54,000 clones, roughly nine tenths seen once. There are a few counts of this clone. Its antigen is not identified. Trimming stripped 0 bases from V and 6 bases from J, with 8 bases between. Germline V gene sequence: CDR1 MNHEY, CDR2 SVGAGI. This CDR3 is 13 amino acids long. Described time point: week 11, during vaccination. Every vaccination contained 300 ug of the mutant IDH1 20-mer peptide and was paired with topical imiquimod.

The starting material was PBMCs, obtained from a glioma patient whose treatment included an IDH1 peptide vaccine. The receptor's source is a man in his forties or fifties with glioma. This sequence joins TRBV6-5 and TRBJ1-1; a weak D match, TRBD1 (6 bases). CDR3 sequence: CASSYSEGAEAFF. The CDR3 DNA sequence: TGTGCCAGCAGTTACTCTGAGGGGGCTGAAGCTTTCTTT.